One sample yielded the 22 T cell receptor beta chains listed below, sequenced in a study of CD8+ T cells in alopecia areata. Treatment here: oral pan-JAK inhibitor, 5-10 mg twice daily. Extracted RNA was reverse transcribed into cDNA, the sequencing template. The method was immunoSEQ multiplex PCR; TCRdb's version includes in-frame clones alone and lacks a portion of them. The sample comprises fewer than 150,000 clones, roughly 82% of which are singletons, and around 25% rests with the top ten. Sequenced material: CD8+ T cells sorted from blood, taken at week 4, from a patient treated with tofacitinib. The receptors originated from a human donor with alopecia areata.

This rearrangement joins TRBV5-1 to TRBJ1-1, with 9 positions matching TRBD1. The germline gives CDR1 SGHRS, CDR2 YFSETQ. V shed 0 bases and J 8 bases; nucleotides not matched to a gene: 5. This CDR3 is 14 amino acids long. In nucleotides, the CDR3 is TGCGCCAGCAGCTTGGGACAGGGGGAGGAGGAAGCTTTCTTT. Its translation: CASSLGQGEEEAFF. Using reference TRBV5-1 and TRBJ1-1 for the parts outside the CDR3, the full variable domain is KAGVTQTPRYLIKTRGQQVTLSCSPISGHRSVSWYQQTPGQGLQFLFEYFSETQRNKGNFPGRFSGRQFSNSRSEMNVSTLELGDSALYLCASSLGQGEEEAFFGQGTRLTVV.

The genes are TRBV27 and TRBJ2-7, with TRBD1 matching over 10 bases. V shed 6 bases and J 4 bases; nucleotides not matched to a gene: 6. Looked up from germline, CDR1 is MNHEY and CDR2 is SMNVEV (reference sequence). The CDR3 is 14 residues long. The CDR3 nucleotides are TGTGCCAGCAGACCGGGACAGGGGATGTACGAGCAGTACTTC. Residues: CASRPGQGMYEQYF.

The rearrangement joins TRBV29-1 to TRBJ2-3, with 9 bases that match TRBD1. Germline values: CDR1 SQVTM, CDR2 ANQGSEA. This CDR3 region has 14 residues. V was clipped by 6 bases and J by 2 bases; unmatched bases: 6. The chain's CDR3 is CSVDDRGITDTQYF. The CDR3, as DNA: TGCAGCGTGGACGACAGGGGGATCACAGATACGCAGTATTTT.

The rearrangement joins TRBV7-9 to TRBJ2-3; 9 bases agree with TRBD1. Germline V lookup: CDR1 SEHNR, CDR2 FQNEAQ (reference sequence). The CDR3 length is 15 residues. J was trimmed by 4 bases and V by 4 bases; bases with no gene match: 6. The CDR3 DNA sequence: TGTGCCAGCAGCTCCACGGGACAGGGACCAGATACGCAGTATTTT. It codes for CASSSTGQGPDTQYF.

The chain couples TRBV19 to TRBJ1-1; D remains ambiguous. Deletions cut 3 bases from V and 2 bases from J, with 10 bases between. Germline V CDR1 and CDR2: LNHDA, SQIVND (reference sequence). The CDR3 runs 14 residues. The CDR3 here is CASSMGGRNTEAFF. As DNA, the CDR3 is TGTGCCAGTAGTATGGGAGGACGAAACACTGAAGCTTTCTTT. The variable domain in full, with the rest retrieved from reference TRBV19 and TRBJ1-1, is DGGITQSPKYLFRKEGQNVTLSCEQNLNHDAMYWYRQDPGQGLRLIYYSQIVNDFQKGDIAEGYSVSREKKESFPLTVTSAQKNPTAFYLCASSMGGRNTEAFFGQGTRLTVV.

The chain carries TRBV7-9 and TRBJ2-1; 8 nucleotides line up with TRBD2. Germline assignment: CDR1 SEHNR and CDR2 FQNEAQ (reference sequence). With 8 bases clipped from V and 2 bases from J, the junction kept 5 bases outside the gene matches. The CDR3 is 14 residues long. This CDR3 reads CASASGGPYNEQFF. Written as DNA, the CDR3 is TGTGCCAGCGCAAGCGGGGGCCCCTACAATGAGCAGTTCTTC.

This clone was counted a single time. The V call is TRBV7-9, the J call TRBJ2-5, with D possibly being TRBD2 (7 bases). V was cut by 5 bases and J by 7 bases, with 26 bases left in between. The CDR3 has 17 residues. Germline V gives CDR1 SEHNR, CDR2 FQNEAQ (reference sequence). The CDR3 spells CASSQSLGGPASVTQYF. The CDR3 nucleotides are TGTGCCAGCAGCCAAAGCCTCGGGGGGCCCGCAAGCGTGACCCAGTACTTC.

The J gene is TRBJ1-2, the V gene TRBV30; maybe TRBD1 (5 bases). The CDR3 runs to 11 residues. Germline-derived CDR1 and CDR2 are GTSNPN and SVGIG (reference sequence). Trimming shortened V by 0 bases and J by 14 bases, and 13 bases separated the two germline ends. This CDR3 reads CAWSVLTVPTF. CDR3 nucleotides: TGTGCCTGGAGTGTACTGACAGTCCCGACCTTC.

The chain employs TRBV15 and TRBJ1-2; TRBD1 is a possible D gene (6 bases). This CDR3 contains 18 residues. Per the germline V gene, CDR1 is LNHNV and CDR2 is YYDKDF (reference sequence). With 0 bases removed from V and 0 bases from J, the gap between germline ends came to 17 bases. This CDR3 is CATSREGPDRSTNYGYTF. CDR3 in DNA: TGTGCCACCAGCAGAGAAGGCCCCGACAGGTCCACTAACTATGGCTACACCTTC.

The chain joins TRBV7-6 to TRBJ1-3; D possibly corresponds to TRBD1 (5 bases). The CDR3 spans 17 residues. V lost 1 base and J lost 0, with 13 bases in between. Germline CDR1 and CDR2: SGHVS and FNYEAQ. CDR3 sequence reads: CASSLVVSGGSGNTIYF. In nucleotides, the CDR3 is TGTGCCAGCAGCTTAGTCGTCAGCGGGGGCTCTGGAAACACCATATATTTT.

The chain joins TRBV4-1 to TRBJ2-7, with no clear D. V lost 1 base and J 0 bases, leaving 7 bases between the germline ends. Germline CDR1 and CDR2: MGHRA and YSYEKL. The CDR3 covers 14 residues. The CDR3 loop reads CASSQAVYSYEQYF. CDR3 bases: TGCGCCAGCAGCCAAGCGGTCTACTCCTACGAGCAGTACTTC.

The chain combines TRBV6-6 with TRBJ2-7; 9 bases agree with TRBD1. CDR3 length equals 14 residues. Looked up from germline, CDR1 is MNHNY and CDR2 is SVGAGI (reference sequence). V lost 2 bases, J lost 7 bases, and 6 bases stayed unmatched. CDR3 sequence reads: CASSYALGQGEQYF. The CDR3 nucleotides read TGTGCCAGCAGTTACGCCCTGGGACAGGGAGAGCAGTACTTC.

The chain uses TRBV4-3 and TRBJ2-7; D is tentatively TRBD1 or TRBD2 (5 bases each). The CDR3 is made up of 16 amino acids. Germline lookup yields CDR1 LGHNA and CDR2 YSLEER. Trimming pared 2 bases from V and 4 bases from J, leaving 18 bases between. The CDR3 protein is CASSQYVGTDMYEQYF. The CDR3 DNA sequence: TGCGCCAGCAGCCAATATGTGGGGACGGACATGTACGAGCAGTACTTC.

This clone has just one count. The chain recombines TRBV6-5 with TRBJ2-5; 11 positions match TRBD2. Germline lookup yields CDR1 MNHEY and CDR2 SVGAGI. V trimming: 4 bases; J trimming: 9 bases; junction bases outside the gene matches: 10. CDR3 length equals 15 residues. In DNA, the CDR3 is TGTGCCAGCAGTTCATTAGCGGGGGGGCCCGAGGCCCAGTACTTC. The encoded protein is CASSSLAGGPEAQYF.

As DNA, the CDR3 is TGTGCCAGCAGCGTAGCCTGGGGCTCCTACGAGCAGTACTTC. Protein sequence: CASSVAWGSYEQYF. V and J are TRBV6-1 and TRBJ2-5; no clear D. With the DNA end fitting TRBJ2-7 better, the J assignment may be wrong. The CDR3 contains 14 residues. Germline loops: CDR1 MNHNS, CDR2 SASEGT.

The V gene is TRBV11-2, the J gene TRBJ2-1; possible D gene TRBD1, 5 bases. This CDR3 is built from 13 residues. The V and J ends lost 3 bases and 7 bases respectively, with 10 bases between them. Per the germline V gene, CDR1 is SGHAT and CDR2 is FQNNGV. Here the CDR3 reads CASSFGAPNEQFF. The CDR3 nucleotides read TGTGCCAGCAGCTTTGGGGCTCCAAATGAGCAGTTCTTC. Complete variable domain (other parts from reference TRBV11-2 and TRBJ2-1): EAGVAQSPRYKIIEKRQSVAFWCNPISGHATLYWYQQILGQGPKLLIQFQNNGVVDDSQLPKDRFSAERLKGVDSTLKIQPAKLEDSAVYLCASSFGAPNEQFFGPGTRLTVL.

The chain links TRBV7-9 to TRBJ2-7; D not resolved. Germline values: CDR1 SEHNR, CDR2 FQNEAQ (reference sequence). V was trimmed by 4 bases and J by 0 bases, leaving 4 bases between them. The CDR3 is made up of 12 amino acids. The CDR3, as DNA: TGTGCCAGCAGCTCCCCCTCCTACGAGCAGTACTTC. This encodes CASSSPSYEQYF.

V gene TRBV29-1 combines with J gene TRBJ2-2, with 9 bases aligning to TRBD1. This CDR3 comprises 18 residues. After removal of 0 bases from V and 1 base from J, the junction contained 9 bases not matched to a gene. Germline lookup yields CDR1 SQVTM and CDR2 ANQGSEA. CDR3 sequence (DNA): TGCAGCGTTGAAGACCTATTACACAGGGGGCGGAACACCGGGGAGCTGTTTTTT. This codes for CSVEDLLHRGRNTGELFF.

DNA for the CDR3: TGTGCCAGCAGCTGGGCCGGGGAGACCCAGTACTTC. Its translation: CASSWAGETQYF. V usage is TRBV11-1 and J usage is TRBJ2-5; D unclear. The CDR3 spans 12 residues. The V and J ends lost 4 bases and 5 bases respectively, with 8 bases between them. Germline CDR1 reads SGHAT; CDR2 reads FQDESV (reference sequence). Drawing the rest from reference TRBV11-1 and TRBJ2-5, the complete variable domain is EAEVAQSPRYKITEKSQAVAFWCDPISGHATLYWYRQILGQGPELLVQFQDESVVDDSQLPKDRFSAERLKGVDSTLKIQPAELGDSAMYLCASSWAGETQYFGPGTRLLVL.

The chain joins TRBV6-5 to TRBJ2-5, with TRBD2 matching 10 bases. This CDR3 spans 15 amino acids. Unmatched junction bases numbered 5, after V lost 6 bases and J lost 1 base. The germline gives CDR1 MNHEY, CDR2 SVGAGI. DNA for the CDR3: TGTGCCAGCAGCCCACTAGCGGGGTCCCAAGAGACCCAGTACTTC. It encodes CASSPLAGSQETQYF.

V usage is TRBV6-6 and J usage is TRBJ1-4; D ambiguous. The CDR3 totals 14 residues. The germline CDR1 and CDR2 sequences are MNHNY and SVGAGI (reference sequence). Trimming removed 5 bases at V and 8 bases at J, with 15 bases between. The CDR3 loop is CASSHTGAGEKLFF. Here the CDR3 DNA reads TGTGCCAGCAGTCACACGGGAGCTGGGGAAAAACTGTTTTTT.

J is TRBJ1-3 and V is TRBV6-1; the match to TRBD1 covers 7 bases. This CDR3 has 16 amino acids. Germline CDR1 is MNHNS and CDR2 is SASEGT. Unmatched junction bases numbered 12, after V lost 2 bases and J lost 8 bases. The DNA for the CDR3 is TGTGCCAGCAGTGAACCGACGACAGGGCTCCGGGACACCATATATTTT. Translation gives CASSEPTTGLRDTIYF.